The clone carrying this TCR beta chain was seen only a few times. Other DNA sequences in this sample translate to the same CDR3. Original analysis: Estimation of nucleated cell counts relied on the amplification of reference gene primers. The method was immunoSEQ multiplex PCR; TCRdb's version includes in-frame clones alone and lacks a portion of them. From that table come the V and J calls and clone size; the DNA was used to work out D and trimming. The repertoire holds more than 80,000 clones, with around four fifths as singletons. The data were taken from a study of blood T cell repertoires in COVID-19. At the level of the study: Acute-phase and convalescent COVID-19 samples originated in the United States, Italy and Spain.

What was sequenced was peripheral blood. This clonotype was sampled from a woman between 65 and 79 years old with acute or convalescent COVID-19.

CDR3: CASRGTGNQPQHF. The CDR3 DNA reads as TGTGCCAGCAGAGGGACAGGGAATCAGCCCCAGCATTTT. The rearrangement joins TRBV12-3 or TRBV12-4 to TRBJ1-5; TRBD1 matches 9 bases. CDR3 length equals 13 residues. V shed 6 bases, J shed 4 bases, and the junction held 1 base outside the gene matches.